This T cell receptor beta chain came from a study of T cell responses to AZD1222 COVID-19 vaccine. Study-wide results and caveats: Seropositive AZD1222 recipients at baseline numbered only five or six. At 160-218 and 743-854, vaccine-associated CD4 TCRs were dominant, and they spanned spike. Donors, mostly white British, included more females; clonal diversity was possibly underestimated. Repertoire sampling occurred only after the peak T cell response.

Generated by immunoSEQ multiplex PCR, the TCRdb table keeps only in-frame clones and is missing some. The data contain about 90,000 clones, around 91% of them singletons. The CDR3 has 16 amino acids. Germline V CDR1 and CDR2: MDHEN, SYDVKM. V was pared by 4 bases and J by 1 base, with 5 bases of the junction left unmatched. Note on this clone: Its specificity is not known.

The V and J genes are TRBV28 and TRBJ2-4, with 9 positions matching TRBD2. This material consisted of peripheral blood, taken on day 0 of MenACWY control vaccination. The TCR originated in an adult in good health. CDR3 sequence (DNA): TGTGCCAGCAGTTCTCAGGCGGGAGGGGCCAAAAACATTCAGTACTTC. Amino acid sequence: CASSSQAGGAKNIQYF.